This T cell receptor beta chain appears in the sequencing data of a study of regulatory T cells in long-lasting Graves disease. Through Arm-PCR of CDR3 regions and iRepertoire HTBI primers, TCR beta libraries were built. In the original processing: In the combined samples, approximately 62 TRBV and under 15 TRBJ segments were identified. TCRdb re-derived calls from the multiplex PCR reads in MiXCR, one entry per CDR3 protein. TCRdb, not the original authors, processed these V and J calls. The table has around 400,000 distinct CDR3 sequences, approximately 10% seen once. Documented time point: newly diagnosed GD, antithyroid drugs for less than 3 months. Isolated PBMC RNA provided the starting material for the TCR library. Germline V CDR1 and CDR2: SGHRS, YFSETQ. The V segment lost 2 bases and the J segment 3 bases; nucleotides outside the gene matches: 20. The CDR3 covers 21 residues. The sample also formed part of further work on T cells in Graves' hyperthyroidism and ophthalmopathy. That paper states: The HTBI primer set was used in a first-round RT-PCR of the TCR CDR3.

This clonotype was sampled from a young woman with Graves disease. The specimen was peripheral blood mononuclear cells (PBMCs), collected at new diagnosis, from a patient treated with antithyroid drugs. The rearrangement uses TRBV5-1 and TRBJ2-3; 11 nucleotides match TRBD1. The CDR3 loop is CASSFFAGRDRGTFRTDTQYF. The CDR3 DNA is TGCGCCAGCAGCTTTTTTGCTGGACGGGACAGGGGGACTTTTAGGACAGATACGCAGTATTTT.